The next 3 T cell receptor beta chains were all read from a single sample in a study of blood T cell repertoires in COVID-19. Some clones are missing from TCRdb's copy, which holds only in-frame ones; the method was immunoSEQ multiplex PCR. The sample holds about 360,000 clones, over 75% seen once. Material for sequencing was PBMCs or T cells enriched from blood (not recorded which). All receptors come from a man aged 35 to 55 in a cohort exposed to, infected with or recovered from COVID-19 (not recorded which).

This clone occurred once. The chain recombines TRBV9 with TRBJ2-6; D may be TRBD1 (6 bases). The CDR3 sequence is 16 residues long. V lost 3 bases to trimming and J lost 2 bases, with 12 bases between them. The germline V gene encodes CDR1 SGDLS and CDR2 YYNGEE. CDR3 sequence (DNA): TGTGCCAGCAGCGCGATGGGACATACTGGGGCCAACGTCCTGACTTTC. This gives the protein CASSAMGHTGANVLTF.

This chain links TRBV2 with TRBJ1-1; TRBD1 agrees at 9 bases. V lost 6 bases and J lost 1; bases outside the gene matches: 6. The CDR3 runs to 15 residues. Germline CDR1 and CDR2: SNHLY and FYNNEI. The chain's CDR3 is CASRLQGAKNTEAFF. Written as DNA, the CDR3 is TGTGCCAGCAGGTTACAGGGGGCCAAGAACACTGAAGCTTTCTTT.

The rearrangement uses TRBV3-1 (or the pseudogene TRBV3-2) and TRBJ2-7; 11 positions agree with TRBD2. The CDR3 is made up of 17 amino acids. V trimming: 5 bases; J trimming: 7 bases; junction bases outside the gene matches: 16. Germline loops: CDR1 LGHDT, CDR2 YNNKEL (reference sequence). CDR3 amino acids: CASSSLAGGPREREQYF. The CDR3 DNA sequence: TGTGCCAGCAGCTCCTTAGCGGGAGGGCCAAGAGAGCGGGAGCAGTACTTC.